Given below is one T cell receptor beta chain in context. V was pared by 5 bases and J by 1 base, with 8 bases between. The CDR3 is 13 residues long. The V gene's germline CDR1 is MNHEY and CDR2 SMNVEV (reference sequence). The record originates from a study of control samples from healthy donors and cancer patients. Produced via immunoSEQ multiplex PCR; TCRdb's table is partial and in-frame only. The repertoire consists of roughly 130,000 clones, with roughly 90% occurring once and the leading ten covering 11%. The clonotype was recovered from a man aged 30 to 45 in good health. The rearrangement joins TRBV27 to TRBJ1-1; D call uncertain. Sequenced material: blood. The CDR3 DNA reads as TGTGCCAGCAGTCCTACGGGGAACACTGAAGCTTTCTTT. It is translated as CASSPTGNTEAFF.